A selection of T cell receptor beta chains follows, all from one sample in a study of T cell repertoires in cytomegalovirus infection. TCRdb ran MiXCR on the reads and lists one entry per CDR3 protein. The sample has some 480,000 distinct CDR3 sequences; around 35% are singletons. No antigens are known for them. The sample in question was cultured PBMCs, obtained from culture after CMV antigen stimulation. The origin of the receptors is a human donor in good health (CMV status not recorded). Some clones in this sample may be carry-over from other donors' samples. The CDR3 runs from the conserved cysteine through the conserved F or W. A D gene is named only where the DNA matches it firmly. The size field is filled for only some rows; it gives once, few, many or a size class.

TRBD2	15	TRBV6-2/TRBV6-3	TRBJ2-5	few	CASSTAGAIQETQYF	TGTGCCAGCAGTACAGCGGGAGCTATCCAAGAGACCCAGTACTTC
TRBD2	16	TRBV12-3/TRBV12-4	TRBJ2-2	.	CASSPRTSPNTGELFF	TGTGCCAGCAGTCCACGGACTAGTCCGAACACCGGGGAGCTGTTTTTT
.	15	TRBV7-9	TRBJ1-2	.	CASSLSLGFYVGYTF	TGTGCCAGCAGCTTATCCTTAGGGTTCTACGTTGGCTACACCTTC
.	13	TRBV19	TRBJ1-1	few	CASTPRSRTEAFF	TGTGCCAGTACCCCCCGGAGTCGCACTGAAGCTTTCTTT
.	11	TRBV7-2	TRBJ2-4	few	CASSPGSDSYF	TGTGCCAGCAGCCCCGGGTCTGACTCATACTTC
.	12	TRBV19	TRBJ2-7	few	CASRTGRSEQYF	TGTGCCAGTAGAACAGGGAGGAGCGAGCAGTACTTC
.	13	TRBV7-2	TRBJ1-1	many	CASSSFRVAEAFF	TGTGCCAGCAGCTCCTTCAGGGTTGCTGAAGCTTTCTTT
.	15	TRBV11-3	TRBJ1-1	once	CASSLAGQRGTEAFF	TGTGCCAGCAGCTTAGCCGGACAACGGGGCACTGAAGCTTTCTTT
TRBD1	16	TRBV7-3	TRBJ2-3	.	CASSSQTGTGGDTQYF	TGTGCCAGCAGCTCGCAAACCGGGACAGGAGGAGATACGCAGTATTTT
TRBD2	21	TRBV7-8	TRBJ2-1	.	CASSLRRLAGGSAPRYNEQFF	TGTGCCAGCAGCCTGCGGCGGCTAGCGGGAGGGTCGGCACCCCGTTACAATGAGCAGTTCTTC
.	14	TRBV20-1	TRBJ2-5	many	CSAPRIQVQETQYF	TGCAGTGCTCCACGAATACAGGTCCAAGAGACCCAGTACTTC
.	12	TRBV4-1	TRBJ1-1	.	CASSQAADEAFF	TGCGCCAGCAGCCAAGCCGCAGATGAAGCTTTCTTT
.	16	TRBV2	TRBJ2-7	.	CASSPGQPIRRYEQYF	TGTGCCAGCAGCCCCGGACAGCCAATCAGGAGGTACGAGCAGTACTTC
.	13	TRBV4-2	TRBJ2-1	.	CASSPVLGNEQFF	TGTGCCAGCAGCCCGGTGCTCGGTAATGAGCAGTTCTTC
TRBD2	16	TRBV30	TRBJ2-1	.	CAWSPDTSGRAHEQFF	TGTGCCTGGAGCCCCGATACTAGCGGGAGGGCCCATGAGCAGTTCTTC
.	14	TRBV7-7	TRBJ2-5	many	CASSLSRLTQTQYF	TGTGCTAGCAGCTTATCACGACTAACCCAGACCCAGTACTTC
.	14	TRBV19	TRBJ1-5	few	CASTLGAGGQPQHF	TGTGCCAGTACCCTCGGGGCAGGTGGACAGCCCCAGCATTTT